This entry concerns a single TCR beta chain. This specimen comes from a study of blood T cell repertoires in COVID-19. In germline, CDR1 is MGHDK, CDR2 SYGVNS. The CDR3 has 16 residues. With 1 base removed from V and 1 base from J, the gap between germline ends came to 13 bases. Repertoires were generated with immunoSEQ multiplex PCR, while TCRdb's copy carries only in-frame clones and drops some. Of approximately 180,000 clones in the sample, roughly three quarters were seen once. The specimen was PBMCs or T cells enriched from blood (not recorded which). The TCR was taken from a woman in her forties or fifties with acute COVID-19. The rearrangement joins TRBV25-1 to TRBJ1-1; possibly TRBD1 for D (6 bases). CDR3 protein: CASSELSTGWNTEAFF. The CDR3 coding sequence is TGTGCCAGCAGTGAATTGTCTACAGGGTGGAACACTGAAGCTTTCTTT.